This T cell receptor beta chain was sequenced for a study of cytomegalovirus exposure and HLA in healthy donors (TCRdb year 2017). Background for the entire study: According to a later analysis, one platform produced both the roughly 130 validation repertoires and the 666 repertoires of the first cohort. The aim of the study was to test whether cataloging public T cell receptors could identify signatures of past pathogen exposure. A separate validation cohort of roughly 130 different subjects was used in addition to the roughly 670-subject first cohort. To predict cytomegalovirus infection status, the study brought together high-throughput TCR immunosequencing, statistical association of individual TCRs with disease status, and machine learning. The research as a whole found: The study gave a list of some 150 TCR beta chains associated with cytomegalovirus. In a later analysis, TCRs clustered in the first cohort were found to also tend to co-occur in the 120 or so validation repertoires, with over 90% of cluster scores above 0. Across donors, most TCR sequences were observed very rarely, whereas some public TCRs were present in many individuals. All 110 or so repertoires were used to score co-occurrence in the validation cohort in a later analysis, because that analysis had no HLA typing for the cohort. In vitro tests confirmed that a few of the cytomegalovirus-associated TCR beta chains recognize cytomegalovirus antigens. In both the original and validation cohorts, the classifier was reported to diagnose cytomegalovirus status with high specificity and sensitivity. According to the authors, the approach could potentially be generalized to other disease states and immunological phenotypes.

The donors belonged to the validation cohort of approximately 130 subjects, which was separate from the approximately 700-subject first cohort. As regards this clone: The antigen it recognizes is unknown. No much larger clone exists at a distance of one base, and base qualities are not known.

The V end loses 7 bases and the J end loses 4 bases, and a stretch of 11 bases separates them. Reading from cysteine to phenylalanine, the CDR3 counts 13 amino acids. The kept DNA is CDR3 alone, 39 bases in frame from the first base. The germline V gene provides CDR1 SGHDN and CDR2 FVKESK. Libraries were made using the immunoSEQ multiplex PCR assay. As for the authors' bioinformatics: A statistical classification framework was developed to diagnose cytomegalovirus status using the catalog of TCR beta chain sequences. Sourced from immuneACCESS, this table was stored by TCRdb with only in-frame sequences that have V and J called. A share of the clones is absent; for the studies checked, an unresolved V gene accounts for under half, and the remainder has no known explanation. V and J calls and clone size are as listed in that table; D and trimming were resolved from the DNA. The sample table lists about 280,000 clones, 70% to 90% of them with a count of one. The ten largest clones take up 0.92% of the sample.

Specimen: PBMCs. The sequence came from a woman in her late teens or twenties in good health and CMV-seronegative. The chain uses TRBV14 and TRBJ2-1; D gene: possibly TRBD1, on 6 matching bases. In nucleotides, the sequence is TGTGCCAGCATGATGGGGACATACAATGAGCAGTTCTTC. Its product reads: CASMMGTYNEQFF.